These 16 T cell receptor beta chains share one sample of origin, sequenced in a study of blood T cell repertoires in COVID-19. Method: immunoSEQ multiplex PCR; TCRdb's copy keeps in-frame clones and lacks some. The sample includes some 150,000 clones, about 86% seen only once; the top ten take approximately 6.5%. The source material was peripheral blood. The receptors stem from a woman of 80 years or more in a cohort sampled during active or convalescent COVID-19.

The chain employs TRBV11-2 and TRBJ2-7, with 8 bases matching TRBD1. Germline trimming cut 1 base from V and 6 bases from J; bases unmatched to any gene: 8. The CDR3 extends over 15 amino acids. Germline CDR1 reads SGHAT; CDR2 reads FQNNGV. DNA for the CDR3: TGTGCCAGCAGCTTAGGACCGATGACAGGGGCCGAGCAGTACGTC. It specifies CASSLGPMTGAEQYV.

As concerns this clone: Germline and junction disagree at one end, which may indicate a read error. This chain connects TRBV19 to TRBJ1-2, with 12 bases that match TRBD1. The V gene's germline CDR1 is LNHDA and CDR2 SQIVND (reference sequence). The CDR3 extends over 15 amino acids. The CDR3 sequence is CASSITGTGGVSGSF. Written as DNA, the CDR3 is TGTGCCAGTAGTATCACCGGGACAGGGGGCGTGAGCGGCTCCTTC.

The V gene is TRBV19, the J gene TRBJ1-5, with 11 bases fitting TRBD1. J was trimmed by 6 bases and V by 9 bases; bases with no gene match: 10. Germline CDR1 reads LNHDA; CDR2 reads SQIVND (reference sequence). The CDR3 has 15 amino acids. CDR3 in amino acids: CARYHRDRGFQPQHF. The CDR3 DNA follows: TGTGCCAGATATCACCGGGACAGGGGGTTTCAGCCCCAGCATTTT. Full variable domain (outside the CDR3, taken from reference TRBV19 and TRBJ1-5): DGGITQSPKYLFRKEGQNVTLSCEQNLNHDAMYWYRQDPGQGLRLIYYSQIVNDFQKGDIAEGYSVSREKKESFPLTVTSAQKNPTAFYLCARYHRDRGFQPQHFGDGTRLSIL.

This clone was seen once. V and J are TRBV6-4 and TRBJ2-3, with a possible D match to TRBD2 (6 bases). From germline, CDR1 is MRHNA and CDR2 SNTAGT. V was trimmed by 6 bases and J by 0 bases, leaving 13 bases between them. This CDR3 has 15 residues. The CDR3 here is CASSPRGRSTDTQYF. The CDR3 region has the DNA TGTGCCAGCAGCCCGCGGGGACGTAGCACAGATACGCAGTATTTT.

Here the CDR3 DNA reads TGTGCCAGTAGTATTGGGGGACAGACGAACACTGAAGCTTTCTTT. Encoded protein: CASSIGGQTNTEAFF. The rearrangement uses TRBV19 and TRBJ1-1; TRBD1 agrees at 7 bases. The CDR3 runs 15 residues. Germline CDR1 is LNHDA and CDR2 is SQIVND (reference sequence). V lost 3 bases and J lost 1; bases outside the gene matches: 5.

In DNA form, the CDR3 reads TGCAGTGGAGGCAGCCACGAGCAGTACTTC. Amino acids: CSGGSHEQYF. This chain joins TRBV20-1 and TRBJ2-7; D gene uncertain. Trimming cost V 7 bases and J 5 bases, with 9 bases left between them. Germline CDR1 is DFQATT and CDR2 is SNEGSKA (reference sequence). This CDR3 comprises 10 residues.

This sequence joins TRBV15 and TRBJ2-5; a possible D gene is TRBD1 (6 bases). The CDR3 is 13 residues long. Germline-derived CDR1 and CDR2 are LNHNV and YYDKDF (reference sequence). V gave up 3 bases and J gave up 2 bases, with 7 bases separating them. As DNA, the CDR3 is TGTGCCACCAGCAGGGACAGTCAAGAGACCCAGTACTTC. It yields the protein CATSRDSQETQYF.

The chain recombines TRBV15 with TRBJ1-5; D is uncertain. V was pared by 0 bases and J by 6 bases, with 9 bases between. The germline CDR1 and CDR2 sequences are LNHNV and YYDKDF (reference sequence). This CDR3 has 14 residues. The CDR3 loop reads CATSRDPGLQPQHF. The CDR3 nucleotides read TGTGCCACCAGCAGAGATCCGGGTCTTCAGCCCCAGCATTTT.

The V call is TRBV11-2, the J call TRBJ2-7; 7 positions match TRBD1. The junction had 15 bases not matched to a gene; V was cut back by 5 bases and J by 2 bases. Germline values: CDR1 SGHAT, CDR2 FQNNGV. CDR3 length equals 17 residues. DNA for the CDR3: TGTGCCAGCAGCAAAAATTTAGGGACAGTAAATACCTACGAGCAGTACTTC. Translation gives CASSKNLGTVNTYEQYF. Drawing the rest from reference TRBV11-2 and TRBJ2-7, the complete variable domain is EAGVAQSPRYKIIEKRQSVAFWCNPISGHATLYWYQQILGQGPKLLIQFQNNGVVDDSQLPKDRFSAERLKGVDSTLKIQPAKLEDSAVYLCASSKNLGTVNTYEQYFGPGTRLTVT.

The genes are TRBV12-2 and TRBJ2-1; TRBD2 is the table's D call and was not checked against the DNA. TRBV12-2 is listed as a pseudogene. This CDR3 contains 16 residues. The CDR3 loop reads CASRLSSVTSYNEQFF. The DNA of the CDR3 is TGTGCAAGTCGCTTATCTAGCGTCACCTCCTACAATGAGCAGTTCTTC.

The V and J genes are TRBV9 and TRBJ2-3; the D is unclear. This CDR3 region has 12 residues. CDR1 and CDR2 from the germline V gene are SGDLS and YYNGEE. The V end lost 4 bases, the J end lost 0 bases, and 3 bases lay between the germline ends. CDR3 loop: CASSSSTDTQYF. DNA for the CDR3: TGTGCCAGCAGCTCGAGCACAGATACGCAGTATTTT.

This clone appeared a few times. V is TRBV25-1 and J is TRBJ1-5; D unresolved. The CDR3 runs 14 residues. V was cut by 3 bases and J by 4 bases, with 10 bases left in between. Germline CDR1 is MGHDK and CDR2 is SYGVNS. CDR3: CASSDYRANQPQHF. The CDR3 nucleotides are TGTGCCAGCAGTGACTACAGAGCAAATCAGCCCCAGCATTTT.

This clone came up once. The rearrangement links TRBV18 to TRBJ1-5; 7 nucleotides line up with TRBD1. The germline gives CDR1 KGHSH, CDR2 LQKENI. The length of the CDR3 is 15 residues. V shed 3 bases and J 5 bases; nucleotides not matched to a gene: 7. The CDR3 here is CASSPNRGTHQPQHF. CDR3 coding DNA: TGTGCCAGCTCACCTAACAGGGGAACTCATCAGCCCCAGCATTTT.

Only a few counts were recorded for this clone. The chain combines TRBV6-6 with TRBJ2-1, with TRBD2 matching 10 bases. Germline trimming cut 0 bases from V and 9 bases from J; bases unmatched to any gene: 8. CDR1 is MNHNY and CDR2 is SVGAGI in the germline V gene (reference sequence). There are 16 residues in the CDR3. The CDR3 region is CASSYSFSGRASEQFF. CDR3 in DNA: TGTGCCAGCAGTTACTCGTTCAGCGGGAGGGCGAGTGAGCAGTTCTTC.

The V and J genes are TRBV2 and TRBJ2-5, with 8 nucleotides matching TRBD1. The V gene's germline CDR1 is SNHLY and CDR2 FYNNEI. Trimming at V came to 6 bases and at J to 5 bases, leaving 8 bases not matched to a gene. CDR3 length: 14 amino acids. CDR3 coding DNA: TGTGCCAGCAGACTCGACAGGGGCGGGGAGACCCAGTACTTC. Protein sequence: CASRLDRGGETQYF.

The chain combines TRBV6-5 with TRBJ1-6; no definite D call. Looked up from germline, CDR1 is MNHEY and CDR2 is SVGAGI. The germline V and J ends were trimmed by 7 bases and 3 bases, with 13 bases remaining between them. This CDR3 has 15 amino acids. CDR3 amino acids: CASKSPRNYNSPLHF. CDR3 sequence (DNA): TGTGCCAGCAAAAGTCCTAGGAACTATAATTCACCCCTCCACTTT.